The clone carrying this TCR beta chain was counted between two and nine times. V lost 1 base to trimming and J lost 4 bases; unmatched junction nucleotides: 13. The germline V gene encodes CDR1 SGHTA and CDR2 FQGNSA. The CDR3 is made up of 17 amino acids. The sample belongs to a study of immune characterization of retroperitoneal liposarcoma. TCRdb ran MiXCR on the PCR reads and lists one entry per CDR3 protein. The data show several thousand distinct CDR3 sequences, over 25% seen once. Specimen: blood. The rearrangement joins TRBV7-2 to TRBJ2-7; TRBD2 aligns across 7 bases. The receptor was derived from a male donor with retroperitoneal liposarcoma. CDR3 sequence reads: CASSLEGRLADLYEQYF. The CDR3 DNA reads TGTGCCAGCAGCTTAGAGGGTCGGCTAGCGGACCTATACGAGCAGTACTTC.